The 22 T cell receptor beta chains presented below share a single source sample, sequenced in a study of cytomegalovirus exposure and HLA in healthy donors. Researchers ran the PCR with 60 Vbeta and 13 Jbeta primers. The data were produced by immunoSEQ multiplex PCR, yet TCRdb's version contains in-frame clones alone and is incomplete. The sample contains about 150,000 clones, around 78% of which appear only once. The specimen was PBMCs. Every receptor here comes from a woman between 35 and 50 years old in good health and CMV-seropositive.

The V gene is TRBV28, the J gene TRBJ1-1; 12 bases map to TRBD1. Germline values: CDR1 MDHEN, CDR2 SYDVKM. V dropped 3 bases and J dropped 4; count of bases not matched to a gene: 6. CDR3 length equals 16 residues. The CDR3 DNA reads as TGTGCCAGCAGTTTGGGACAGGGGGCGGGGCGCACTGAAGCTTTCTTT. Protein product: CASSLGQGAGRTEAFF.

The chain combines TRBV4-1 with TRBJ1-3, with 7 bases matching TRBD1. Germline loops: CDR1 MGHRA, CDR2 YSYEKL. After removal of 4 bases from V and 2 bases from J, the junction contained 5 bases not matched to a gene. CDR3 size: 15 residues. The CDR3 DNA reads as TGCGCCAGCAGCCTAGACAGGGTGGCTGGAAACACCATATATTTT. Protein: CASSLDRVAGNTIYF.

This chain links TRBV6-5 with TRBJ1-6; D not certain. Per germline, CDR1 MNHEY and CDR2 SVGAGI. The CDR3 spans 14 residues. Trimming took off 2 bases at V and 8 bases at J, with 10 bases between the two ends. As DNA, the CDR3 is TGTGCCAGCAGTTACGGGCAAGTGGATTCACCCCTCCACTTT. As protein: CASSYGQVDSPLHF.

The chain links TRBV7-3 to TRBJ2-5; 8 bases agree with TRBD2. V dropped 6 bases and J dropped 3; count of bases not matched to a gene: 3. Per germline, CDR1 SGHTA and CDR2 FQGTGA. The length of the CDR3 is 13 residues. The CDR3 bases are TGTGCCAGCAGTCTGACTAGCGAAGAGACCCAGTACTTC. Translation gives CASSLTSEETQYF.

Note on this clone: This sample includes further DNA sequences coding for the same CDR3. The CDR3 is CAWSVQGVNSPLHF. In nucleotides, the CDR3 is TGTGCCTGGAGTGTACAAGGAGTTAATTCACCCCTCCACTTT. The V and J genes are TRBV30 and TRBJ1-6; no clear D gene. Germline assignment: CDR1 GTSNPN and CDR2 SVGIG (reference sequence). CDR3 length equals 14 residues. Trimming took off 0 bases at V and 6 bases at J, with 9 bases between the two ends.

This chain uses TRBV13 with TRBJ2-3; the D gene is possibly TRBD2 (6 bases). The CDR3 has 17 residues. Germline V gene sequence: CDR1 PRHDT, CDR2 FYEKMQ (reference sequence). With 5 bases removed from V and 3 bases from J, the gap between germline ends came to 21 bases. DNA for the CDR3: TGTGCCAGCAGCGGCCGGGGGAGCAACCTTAGGACAGATACGCAGTATTTT. Translating gives CASSGRGSNLRTDTQYF.

This clone has a handful of counts. DNA of the CDR3: TGTGCCAGTAGTATAAATCCCCGGGAAAAACTGTTTTTT. Translation: CASSINPREKLFF. The chain carries TRBV19 and TRBJ1-4, with D uncertain. Germline loops: CDR1 LNHDA, CDR2 SQIVND (reference sequence). The V and J ends lost 2 bases and 8 bases respectively, with 9 bases between them. The CDR3 is 13 residues long. Drawing the rest from reference TRBV19 and TRBJ1-4, the complete variable domain is DGGITQSPKYLFRKEGQNVTLSCEQNLNHDAMYWYRQDPGQGLRLIYYSQIVNDFQKGDIAEGYSVSREKKESFPLTVTSAQKNPTAFYLCASSINPREKLFFGSGTQLSVL.

The rearrangement uses TRBV6-5 and TRBJ2-2; D is undetermined. Between the trimmed V and J ends, which lost 6 bases and 4 bases, there was a span of 9 bases. Germline lookup yields CDR1 MNHEY and CDR2 SVGAGI. This CDR3 comprises 13 residues. CDR3 in DNA: TGTGCCAGCAGGGCCCCGGGCACCGGGGAGCTGTTTTTT. Translation: CASRAPGTGELFF.

The CDR3 DNA is TGTGCCAGCAGTCAGCGGGACTACGGGCGAGGGGAGCTGTTTTTT. Translating it yields CASSQRDYGRGELFF. The chain carries TRBV2 and TRBJ2-2, with 7 nucleotides matching TRBD2. V was pared by 5 bases and J by 8 bases, with 11 bases of the junction left unmatched. The length of the CDR3 is 15 residues. Looked up from germline, CDR1 is SNHLY and CDR2 is FYNNEI.

The chain uses TRBV19 and TRBJ1-5; 11 bases are a match to TRBD1. Germline trimming cut 8 bases from V and 0 bases from J; bases unmatched to any gene: 15. Per the germline V gene, CDR1 is LNHDA and CDR2 is SQIVND (reference sequence). This CDR3 spans 19 amino acids. CDR3 protein: CASVRTGTGGVNSNQPQHF. The CDR3 coding sequence is TGTGCCAGTGTTCGGACCGGGACAGGGGGAGTAAATAGCAATCAGCCCCAGCATTTT.

V usage is TRBV6-5 and J usage is TRBJ2-7; maybe TRBD1 (6 bases). Between the trimmed V and J ends, which lost 2 bases and 3 bases, there was a span of 11 bases. CDR1 and CDR2 from the germline V gene are MNHEY and SVGAGI. This CDR3 region has 14 residues. The CDR3 reads CASSYHDRFYEQYF. CDR3 DNA sequence: TGTGCCAGCAGTTACCACGACAGGTTCTACGAGCAGTACTTC.

The chain is built from TRBV9 and TRBJ2-1; 12 nucleotides agree with TRBD2. V trimming: 4 bases; J trimming: 8 bases; junction bases outside the gene matches: 16. The CDR3 consists of 18 residues. CDR1 is SGDLS and CDR2 is YYNGEE in the germline V gene. The CDR3 protein is CASSPLAGGHPYRDEQFF. The CDR3 coding sequence is TGTGCCAGCAGCCCCCTAGCGGGGGGGCATCCATACAGGGATGAGCAGTTCTTC. Combining the CDR3 with reference TRBV9 and TRBJ2-1 gives the whole variable domain DSGVTQTPKHLITATGQRVTLRCSPRSGDLSVYWYQQSLDQGLQFLIQYYNGEERAKGNILERFSAQQFPDLHSELNLSSLELGDSALYFCASSPLAGGHPYRDEQFFGPGTRLTVL.

The chain joins TRBV7-8 to TRBJ1-3; 8 bases agree with TRBD1. Looked up from germline, CDR1 is SGHVS and CDR2 is FQNEAQ. V dropped 4 bases and J dropped 3; count of bases not matched to a gene: 8. CDR3 size: 16 residues. CDR3 sequence reads: CASSSYGTGLGNTIYF. The CDR3 DNA is TGTGCCAGCAGCTCTTACGGGACAGGCCTTGGAAACACCATATATTTT.

This clone came up once. The chain uses TRBV7-2 and TRBJ2-7; weak D call: TRBD2 (6 bases). V was clipped by 5 bases and J by 0 bases, with 11 bases between them. The CDR3 is 14 residues long. Germline V gene data show CDR1 as SGHTA and CDR2 as FQGNSA. In DNA, the CDR3 is TGTGCCAGCAGCCCTACGGGAGCCTCCTACGAGCAGTACTTC. It is translated as CASSPTGASYEQYF.

This clone was recorded only once. The chain recombines TRBV5-4 with TRBJ1-5; D not certain. Germline CDR1 reads SGHNT; CDR2 reads YYREEE (reference sequence). CDR3 length equals 13 residues. V was trimmed by 0 bases and J by 7 bases, leaving 8 bases between them. The DNA of the CDR3 is TGTGCCAGCAGCTTGGGGCGGAACCAGCCCCAGCATTTT. This gives the protein CASSLGRNQPQHF. Variable domain in full (rest from reference TRBV5-4 and TRBJ1-5): ETGVTQSPTHLIKTRGQQVTLRCSSQSGHNTVSWYQQALGQGPQFIFQYYREEENGRGNFPPRFSGLQFPNYSSELNVNALELDDSALYLCASSLGRNQPQHFGDGTRLSIL.

J is TRBJ2-4 and V is TRBV10-3, with 7 nucleotides matching TRBD2. CDR3 length equals 13 residues. The V segment lost 7 bases and the J segment 12 bases; nucleotides outside the gene matches: 12. CDR1 is ENHRY and CDR2 is SYGVKD in the germline V gene. CDR3 in amino acids: CAIKRDLNGSQYF. The CDR3 DNA sequence: TGTGCCATCAAGCGGGACCTCAACGGCAGTCAGTACTTC.

This clone was observed a handful of times. V and J are TRBV19 and TRBJ2-1; a possible D gene is TRBD1 (6 bases). CDR1 is LNHDA and CDR2 is SQIVND in the germline V gene (reference sequence). The CDR3 has 12 residues. V shed 8 bases and J shed 5 bases, with 10 bases lying between them. CDR3 coding DNA: TGTGCCAGTCGGACAGTAAACAATGAGCAGTTCTTC. Protein product: CASRTVNNEQFF. Based on the CDR3 plus reference TRBV19 and TRBJ2-1, the full variable domain is DGGITQSPKYLFRKEGQNVTLSCEQNLNHDAMYWYRQDPGQGLRLIYYSQIVNDFQKGDIAEGYSVSREKKESFPLTVTSAQKNPTAFYLCASRTVNNEQFFGPGTRLTVL.

The gene calls are TRBV6-1 and TRBJ1-2, with D possibly TRBD1 on 6 matching bases. The CDR3 is 15 residues long. Germline lookup yields CDR1 MNHNS and CDR2 SASEGT. The germline V and J ends were trimmed by 6 bases and 3 bases, with 17 bases remaining between them. The CDR3 protein is CASSAPRAGDYGYTF. In nucleotides, the CDR3 is TGTGCCAGCAGCGCCCCCCGGGCAGGGGACTATGGCTACACCTTC.

V gene TRBV6-6 combines with J gene TRBJ2-7; maybe TRBD1 (5 bases). The germline V gene has CDR1 MNHNY and CDR2 SVGAGI (reference sequence). Trimming took 6 bases from V and 6 from J, leaving 18 bases between them. This CDR3 is built from 14 residues. DNA of the CDR3: TGTGCCAGCAGCCAAACCTGGGGCTCCGGCGAGCAGTACTTC. Residues: CASSQTWGSGEQYF.

The sample holds one count of this clone. This chain connects TRBV6-5 to TRBJ2-7, with 10 bases matching TRBD1. Unmatched junction bases numbered 11, after V lost 6 bases and J lost 6 bases. Germline lookup yields CDR1 MNHEY and CDR2 SVGAGI. This CDR3 region has 15 residues. The CDR3, as DNA: TGTGCCAGCAGGGGACAGGGGACCTCGTTTCGCGAGCAGTACTTC. The encoded protein is CASRGQGTSFREQYF.

In DNA form, the CDR3 reads TGTGCCAGCAGCCAAGGGTTGGCGGGACAGGGGTATGTTAATGAGCAGTTCTTC. Its translation is CASSQGLAGQGYVNEQFF. The chain combines TRBV7-8 with TRBJ2-1, with 10 bases matching TRBD1. V was clipped by 5 bases and J by 7 bases; unmatched bases: 17. Per germline, CDR1 SGHVS and CDR2 FQNEAQ. The CDR3 consists of 18 residues.

This chain links TRBV11-3 with TRBJ2-3, with TRBD1 identical over 8 bases. The CDR3 length is 14 residues. V shed 2 bases, J shed 3 bases, and the junction held 1 base outside the gene matches. The germline gives CDR1 SGHNT, CDR2 YENEEA. Here the CDR3 DNA reads TGTGCCAGCAGCTTAAGGACAGGGACAGATACGCAGTATTTT. Translated, it gives CASSLRTGTDTQYF.